This T cell receptor beta chain comes out of a study of glioma-infiltrating T cells. Findings and caveats of the study: Only very few CDR3 sequences appeared in both tissue and blood.

A few counts support this clonotype. Antigen specificity is unknown. Amplification of TCR alpha and beta CDR3 regions from RNA used iRepertoire nested multiplex PCR. MiXCR, applied by TCRdb to the multiplex PCR reads, yields one record per CDR3 protein. The sample has under 150,000 distinct CDR3 sequences, 24% seen once. Germline V gives CDR1 MDHEN, CDR2 SYDVKM. The CDR3 spans 14 residues. The V end lost 6 bases, the J end lost 8 bases, and 19 bases lay between the germline ends. The genes are TRBV28 and TRBJ1-2; D might be TRBD1 (5 bases). Sample: glioma tissue, nonneoplastic brain tissue, or PBMCs (not recorded which). The origin of this receptor is a human donor with low-grade glioma or glioblastoma, undergoing nonglioma brain surgery, or in good health (not recorded which). The DNA of the CDR3 is TGTGCCAGCAGCCGAACAGGCCCAGTCCGGGGCTACACCTTC. As protein: CASSRTGPVRGYTF.